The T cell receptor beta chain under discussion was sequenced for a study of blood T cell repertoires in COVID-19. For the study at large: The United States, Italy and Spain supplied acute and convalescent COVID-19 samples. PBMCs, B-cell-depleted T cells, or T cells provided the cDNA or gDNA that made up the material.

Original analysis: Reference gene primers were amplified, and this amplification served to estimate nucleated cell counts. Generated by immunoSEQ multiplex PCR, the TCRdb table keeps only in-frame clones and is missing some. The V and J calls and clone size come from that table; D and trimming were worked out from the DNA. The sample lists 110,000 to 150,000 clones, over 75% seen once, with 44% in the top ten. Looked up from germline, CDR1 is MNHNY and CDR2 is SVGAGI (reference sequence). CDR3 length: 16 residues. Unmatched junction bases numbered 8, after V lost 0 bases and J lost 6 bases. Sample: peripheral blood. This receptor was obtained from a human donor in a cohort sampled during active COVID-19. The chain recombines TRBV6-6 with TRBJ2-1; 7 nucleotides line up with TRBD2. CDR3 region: CASSYSLAVGGNEQFF. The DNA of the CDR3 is TGTGCCAGCAGTTACTCGCTAGCGGTTGGGGGCAATGAGCAGTTCTTC.